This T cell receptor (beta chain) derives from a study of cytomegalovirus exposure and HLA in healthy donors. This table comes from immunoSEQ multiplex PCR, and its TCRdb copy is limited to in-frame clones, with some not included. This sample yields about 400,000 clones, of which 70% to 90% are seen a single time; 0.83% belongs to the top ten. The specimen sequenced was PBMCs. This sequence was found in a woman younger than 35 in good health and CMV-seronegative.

DNA of the CDR3: TGTGCCAGCAGCGAGGAGGGGTGGAACACCGGGGAGCTGTTTTTT. Its translation is CASSEEGWNTGELFF. The V gene is TRBV9, the J gene TRBJ2-2; a weak D match, TRBD2 (6 bases). From germline, CDR1 is SGDLS and CDR2 YYNGEE. This CDR3 is 15 amino acids long. Trimming took 3 bases from V and 1 from J, leaving 10 bases between them.